A selection of T cell receptor beta chains follows, all from one sample in a study of spatial heterogeneity in lung cancer. Each CDR3 protein gets one entry after TCRdb re-called the 5' RACE reads with MiXCR. Of about 45,000 distinct CDR3 sequences in the sample, 12% were seen once. The sequences come from PBMCs, collected at surgery. The source is a female donor with early-stage non-small cell lung cancer. Both conserved end residues are part of each CDR3. A D gene is named only where the DNA matches it firmly. Clone size is stated in some rows and not others, as once, few, many or a class when expanded.

clone size | J gene | D gene | V gene | CDR3 protein | CDR3 DNA
NA | TRBJ2-3 | NA | TRBV29-1 | CSVGGPGQTSTDTQYF | TGCAGCGTTGGGGGTCCGGGACAAACAAGCACAGATACGCAGTATTTT
few | TRBJ1-1 | TRBD1 | TRBV25-1 | CASSETGVNTEAFF | TGTGCCAGCAGCGAGACAGGGGTGAACACTGAAGCTTTCTTT
many | TRBJ2-1 | NA | TRBV20-1 | CSARHRYNEQFF | TGCAGTGCTAGGCACAGGTACAATGAGCAGTTCTTC
many | TRBJ2-7 | TRBD1 | TRBV20-1 | CSARDREGIYEQYF | TGCAGTGCAAGGGACAGGGAGGGAATCTACGAGCAGTACTTC
few | TRBJ1-1 | TRBD1 | TRBV15 | CATSRRDRAWKAFF | TGTGCCACCAGCCGACGGGACAGGGCCTGGAAAGCTTTCTTT
NA | TRBJ2-7 | NA | TRBV5-1 | CASSPRQDSPYEQYF | TGCGCCAGCAGCCCTCGGCAGGACTCACCCTACGAGCAGTACTTC
few | TRBJ1-4 | TRBD1 | TRBV6-6 | CASSSPDRAGEKLFF | TGTGCCAGCAGTTCCCCGGACAGGGCGGGGGAAAAACTGTTTTTT
NA | TRBJ2-1 | NA | TRBV6-2/TRBV6-3 | CASGNGAPYNEQFF | TGTGCCAGCGGCAATGGGGCCCCTTACAATGAGCAGTTCTTC
few | TRBJ2-1 | NA | TRBV7-9 | CASSPRDADSSYNEQFF | TGTGCCAGCAGTCCCAGGGACGCGGATAGCTCCTACAATGAGCAGTTCTTC
NA | TRBJ1-3 | NA | TRBV29-1 | CSVREGSGNTIYF | TGCAGCGTTAGGGAGGGCTCTGGAAACACCATATATTTT
many | TRBJ2-5 | TRBD2 | TRBV20-1 | CSATLAVQETQYF | TGCAGTGCAACCCTAGCGGTACAAGAGACCCAGTACTTC
few | TRBJ2-1 | TRBD1 | TRBV14 | CASSQASTGTGFYNEQFF | TGTGCCAGCAGCCAAGCCTCAACCGGGACAGGGTTTTACAATGAGCAGTTCTTC
NA | TRBJ1-1 | NA | TRBV7-2 | CASTKQGTEAFF | TGTGCCAGCACCAAACAAGGAACTGAAGCTTTCTTT
many | TRBJ2-7 | NA | TRBV6-1 | CASSEWDLGHEQYF | TGTGCCAGCAGTGAATGGGACTTGGGCCACGAGCAGTACTTC
many | TRBJ1-5 | TRBD1 | TRBV19 | CASSSPPGTDSNQPQHF | TGTGCCAGTAGTTCCCCTCCCGGGACAGACAGCAATCAGCCCCAGCATTTT
few | TRBJ2-1 | TRBD2 | TRBV12-3/TRBV12-4 | CASRFSGGSYNEQFF | TGTGCCAGCAGGTTTAGCGGGGGCTCCTACAATGAGCAGTTCTTC
once | TRBJ2-2 | TRBD1 | TRBV7-2 | CASSFAGQGSTGELFF | TGTGCCAGCAGCTTTGCGGGACAGGGTTCCACCGGGGAGCTGTTTTTT
NA | TRBJ1-6 | TRBD1 | TRBV28 | CASSTRGQPGTVNSPLHF | TGTGCCAGCAGTACCCGGGGACAGCCGGGGACGGTAAATTCACCCCTCCACTTT
few | TRBJ1-5 | NA | TRBV4-2 | CASSQGVRDHQPQHF | TGTGCCAGCAGCCAAGGGGTCAGGGACCATCAGCCCCAGCATTTT
few | TRBJ2-2 | TRBD2 | TRBV7-6 | CASSSRLALNTGELFF | TGTGCCAGCAGCTCGAGACTAGCCCTGAACACCGGGGAGCTGTTTTTT
few | TRBJ1-1 | TRBD1 | TRBV11-2 | CASSIPRTGLVNTEAFF | TGTGCCAGCAGCATCCCCCGGACAGGGCTAGTGAACACTGAAGCTTTCTTT
NA | TRBJ1-2 | NA | TRBV5-6 | CASSLYSAINYGYTF | TGTGCCAGCAGCTTGTATTCAGCCATCAACTATGGCTACACCTTC
many | TRBJ1-1 | TRBD1 | TRBV3-1 | CASSQVYDRVTEAFF | TGTGCCAGCAGCCAAGTTTATGACAGGGTCACTGAAGCTTTCTTT
many | TRBJ2-2 | NA | TRBV6-5 | CASSSSLASAMNTGELFF | TGTGCCAGCAGTTCCTCGCTGGCTAGCGCTATGAACACCGGGGAGCTGTTTTTT
many | TRBJ2-2 | NA | TRBV7-2 | CASSPHRRGAGTGELFF | TGTGCCAGCAGCCCTCATCGCCGGGGGGCGGGTACCGGGGAGCTGTTTTTT
many | TRBJ1-4 | NA | TRBV20-1 | CSATLDSATNEKLFF | TGCAGTGCTACCTTGGACTCTGCAACTAATGAAAAACTGTTTTTT
NA | TRBJ2-3 | NA | TRBV28 | CASSLSSAADTQYF | TGTGCCAGCAGTTTATCTAGCGCGGCAGATACGCAGTATTTT